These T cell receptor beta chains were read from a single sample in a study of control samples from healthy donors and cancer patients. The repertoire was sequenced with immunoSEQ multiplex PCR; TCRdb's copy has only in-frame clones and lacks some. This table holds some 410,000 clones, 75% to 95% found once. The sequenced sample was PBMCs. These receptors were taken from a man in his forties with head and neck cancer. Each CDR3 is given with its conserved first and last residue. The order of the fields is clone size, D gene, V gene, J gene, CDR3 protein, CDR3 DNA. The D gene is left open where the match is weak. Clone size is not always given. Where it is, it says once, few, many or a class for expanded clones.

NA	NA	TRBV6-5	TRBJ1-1	CASSYTGRGTEAFF	TGTGCCAGCAGTTACACCGGGAGGGGGACTGAAGCTTTCTTT
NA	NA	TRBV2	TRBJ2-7	CASSEGLARTHEQYF	TGTGCCAGCAGTGAAGGTCTAGCAAGGACCCACGAGCAGTACTTC
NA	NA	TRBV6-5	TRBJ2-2	CASSRTVTGELFF	TGTGCCAGCAGCCGCACAGTCACCGGGGAGCTGTTTTTT
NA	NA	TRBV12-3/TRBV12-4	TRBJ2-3	CASSPRASDTQYF	TGTGCCAGCAGTCCCAGGGCATCAGATACGCAGTATTTT
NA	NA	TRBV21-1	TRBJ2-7	CASSIELTYEQYF	TGTGCCAGCAGCATCGAATTGACCTACGAGCAGTACTTC
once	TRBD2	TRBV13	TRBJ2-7	CASSQPGGEQYF	TGTGCCAGCAGCCAACCCGGGGGGGAGCAGTACTTC
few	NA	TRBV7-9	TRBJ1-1	CASSFVGAGEAFF	TGTGCCAGCAGCTTCGTTGGAGCAGGTGAAGCTTTCTTT
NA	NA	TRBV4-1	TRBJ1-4	CASSLFSSIGGEKLFF	TGCGCCAGCAGCCTATTTTCCTCGATCGGTGGTGAAAAACTGTTTTTT
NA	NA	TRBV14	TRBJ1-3	CASSQGGVGNTIYF	TGTGCCAGCAGCCAAGGGGGGGTCGGAAACACCATATATTTT
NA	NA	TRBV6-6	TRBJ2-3	CASSYSDTQYF	TGTGCCAGCAGTTACTCAGATACGCAGTATTTT
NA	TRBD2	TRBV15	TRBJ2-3	CATSRLTSGRATDTQYF	TGTGCCACCAGCAGACTAACTAGCGGGAGGGCCACAGATACGCAGTATTTT
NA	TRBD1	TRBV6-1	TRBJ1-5	CASSEGQSNQPQHF	TGTGCCAGCAGTGAGGGACAGAGCAATCAGCCCCAGCATTTT
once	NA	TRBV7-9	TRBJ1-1	CASSFQAGTEAFF	TGTGCCAGCAGCTTCCAGGCAGGCACTGAAGCTTTCTTT
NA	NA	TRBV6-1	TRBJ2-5	CASSEALENETQYF	TGTGCCAGCAGTGAAGCGCTTGAGAACGAGACCCAGTACTTC
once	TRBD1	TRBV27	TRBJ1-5	CASGDRGDQPQHF	TGTGCCAGCGGAGACAGGGGGGACCAGCCCCAGCATTTT
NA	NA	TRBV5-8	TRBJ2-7	CASSLDPTGEQYF	TGTGCCAGCAGCTTGGACCCGACGGGCGAGCAGTACTTC
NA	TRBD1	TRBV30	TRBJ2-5	CASRTGRSETQYF	TGTGCCTCGCGGACAGGCAGATCGGAGACCCAGTACTTC
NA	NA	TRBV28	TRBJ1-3	CASNSRAEGLSTIYF	TGTGCCAGCAATTCGCGTGCTGAGGGGCTGAGCACCATATATTTT
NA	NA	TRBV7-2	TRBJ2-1	CASSLARSSYNEQFF	TGTGCCAGCAGCTTAGCCAGAAGCTCCTACAATGAGCAGTTCTTC
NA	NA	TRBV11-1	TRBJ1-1	CASSFLGLGTEAFF	TGTGCCAGCAGCTTTTTGGGGCTAGGGACTGAAGCTTTCTTT
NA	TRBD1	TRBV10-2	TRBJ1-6	CASSPGGGSPLHF	TGCGCCAGCAGTCCAGGGGGGGGTTCACCCCTCCACTTT
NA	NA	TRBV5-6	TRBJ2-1	CASSTYNEQFF	TGTGCCAGCAGCACTTACAATGAGCAGTTCTTC
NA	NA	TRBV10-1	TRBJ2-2	CASSGPNTGELFF	TGCGCCAGCAGTGGGCCCAACACCGGGGAGCTGTTTTTT
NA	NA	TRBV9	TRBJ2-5	CASSVATRWTGQETQYF	TGTGCCAGCAGCGTAGCTACGAGGTGGACCGGCCAAGAGACCCAGTACTTC
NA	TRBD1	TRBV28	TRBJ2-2	CASYPGTGYGGELFF	TGTGCCAGCTACCCCGGGACAGGGTACGGCGGGGAGCTGTTTTTT
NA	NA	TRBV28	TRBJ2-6	CASSPGLSGANVLTF	TGTGCCAGCAGCCCCGGACTCTCTGGGGCCAACGTCCTGACTTTC
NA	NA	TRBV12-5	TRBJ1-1	CASGSGQKGDMNTEAFF	TGTGCTAGTGGCTCTGGACAGAAAGGGGACATGAACACTGAAGCTTTCTTT
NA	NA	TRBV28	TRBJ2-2	CASSPPDPGPGELFF	TGTGCCAGCAGTCCCCCGGACCCGGGGCCCGGGGAGCTGTTTTTT
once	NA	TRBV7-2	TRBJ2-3	CASSLVGRDTQYF	TGTGCCAGCAGCTTAGTAGGGCGAGATACGCAGTATTTT
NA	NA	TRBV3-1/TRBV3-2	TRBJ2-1	CASSQASRDEQFF	TGTGCCAGCAGCCAAGCTTCAAGGGATGAGCAGTTCTTC
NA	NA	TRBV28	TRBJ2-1	CASNLPHSSYNEQFF	TGTGCCAGCAACCTCCCCCACAGCTCCTACAATGAGCAGTTCTTC
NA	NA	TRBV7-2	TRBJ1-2	CASSLVAGRPNYGYTF	TGTGCCAGCAGCTTAGTGGCAGGACGACCTAACTATGGCTACACCTTC
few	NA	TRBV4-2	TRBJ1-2	CASSQDLKLRGYTF	TGTGCCAGCAGCCAAGATCTTAAGCTGCGGGGCTACACCTTC
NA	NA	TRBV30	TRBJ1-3	CACWDRLFSGNTIYF	TGTGCCTGTTGGGACCGACTTTTCTCTGGAAACACCATATATTTT
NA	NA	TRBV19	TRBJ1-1	CASSTPFEGATEAFF	TGTGCCAGTAGTACACCCTTCGAGGGCGCCACTGAAGCTTTCTTT
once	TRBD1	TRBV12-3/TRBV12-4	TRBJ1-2	CASSPGGDYGYTF	TGTGCCAGCAGCCCAGGGGGGGACTATGGCTACACCTTC
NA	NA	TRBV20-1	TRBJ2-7	CSASSPPLGSGAYEQYF	TGCAGTGCTAGTTCGCCTCCCCTAGGTAGCGGCGCCTACGAGCAGTACTTC
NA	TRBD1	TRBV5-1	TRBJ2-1	CASSLGPGQGVVNEQFF	TGCGCCAGCAGCTTGGGGCCGGGACAGGGGGTGGTGAATGAGCAGTTCTTC
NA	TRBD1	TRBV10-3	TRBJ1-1	CAIRAAGQGNTEAFF	TGTGCCATCAGAGCTGCGGGACAGGGCAACACTGAAGCTTTCTTT
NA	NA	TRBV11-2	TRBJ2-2	CASSFVAKGTGELFF	TGTGCCAGCAGCTTTGTGGCTAAGGGAACCGGGGAGCTGTTTTTT
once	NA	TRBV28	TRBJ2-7	CASSLNPILNEQYF	TGTGCCAGCAGTTTAAACCCAATTTTGAACGAGCAGTACTTC
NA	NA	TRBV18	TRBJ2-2	CASSRGTGELFF	TGTGCCAGCTCACGCGGAACCGGGGAGCTGTTTTTT
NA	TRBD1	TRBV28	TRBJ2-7	CASSPWGTGSVYEQYF	TGTGCCAGCAGTCCCTGGGGGACAGGGTCGGTCTACGAGCAGTACTTC
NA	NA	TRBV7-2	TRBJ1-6	CASSLDYRLSSYNSPLHF	TGTGCCAGCAGCTTAGACTACAGGCTAAGCTCCTATAATTCACCCCTCCACTTT
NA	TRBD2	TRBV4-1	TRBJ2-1	CASTQSGASSYNEQFF	TGCGCCAGCACCCAAAGCGGGGCGAGCTCCTACAATGAGCAGTTCTTC
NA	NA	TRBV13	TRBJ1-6	CASSFGLGGHSYNSPLHF	TGTGCCAGCAGCTTCGGATTGGGGGGCCACTCCTATAATTCACCCCTCCACTTT
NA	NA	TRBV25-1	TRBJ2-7	CASARTPHSYEQYF	TGTGCCAGCGCACGGACCCCCCACTCCTACGAGCAGTACTTC
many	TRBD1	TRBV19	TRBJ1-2	CASSGWTGAQDGYTF	TGTGCCAGTAGTGGCTGGACAGGGGCTCAGGATGGCTACACCTTC
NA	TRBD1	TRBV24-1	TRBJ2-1	CATSINPSGTADYNEQFF	TGTGCCACCAGTATAAACCCGTCCGGGACAGCCGATTACAATGAGCAGTTCTTC
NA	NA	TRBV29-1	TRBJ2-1	CSVQGPSSYNEQFF	TGCAGCGTCCAGGGACCCAGCTCCTACAATGAGCAGTTCTTC
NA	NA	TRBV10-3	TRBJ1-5	CAISGLGDGNQPQHF	TGTGCCATCAGTGGGTTAGGAGACGGCAATCAGCCCCAGCATTTT
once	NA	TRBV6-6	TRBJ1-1	CASTWGRTEAFF	TGTGCCAGCACCTGGGGTCGGACTGAAGCTTTCTTT